This TCR beta chain comes out of a study of low-dose radiotherapy and immunotherapy resistance in tumors. The overall study: Per fraction, Cohort 1 was given 0.5 Gy every 2 weeks, for a total of 6.5 Gy. Intravenous cyclophosphamide at 200 mg/m2 preceded radiation and immunotherapy by one day, every two weeks.

Time point noted: before trial treatment. TRAV- and TRBV-specific primers primed first-strand cDNA, covering alpha and beta chains. Amplification, which lasted around 20 PCR cycles, used a constant-region primer and V-primer adapter to amplify TCRs. TCRdb processed the reads anew with MiXCR; each CDR3 protein has one entry. The sample records tens of thousands of distinct CDR3 sequences, 18% being singletons. The TCR comes from a male donor with prostate cancer. The material sequenced was PBMCs, taken before treatment.

The CDR3 DNA follows: TGTGCCAGCAGCCAAGCAGTCTACGAGCAGTACTTC. Translating it yields CASSQAVYEQYF. The V and J genes are TRBV3-1 and TRBJ2-7; D is unresolved. The germline CDR1 and CDR2 sequences are LGHDT and YNNKEL (reference sequence). V was trimmed by 1 base and J by 3 bases, leaving 4 bases between them. This CDR3 is built from 12 residues.